These 5 T cell receptor beta chains were all obtained from the same sample, sequenced in a study of T cells in women clearing cervical HPV infection. Profiling relied on immunoSEQ multiplex PCR, and the TCRdb table lists in-frame clones only, not all of them. The repertoire table contains roughly 30,000 clones. Material: blood buffy coat. These receptors were taken from a woman between 18 and 69 years old with a cervical HPV16 infection that either progressed to CIN3+ or cleared (not recorded which).

Concerning this clone itself: The read terminates 3 residues ahead of where the CDR3 ends, so the germline J gene completes it. The chain couples TRBV7-6 to TRBJ1-4, with D possibly being TRBD1 (6 bases). Germline V CDR1 and CDR2: SGHVS, FNYEAQ. The V end was cut by 1 base, the J end by 6 bases, with 12 bases between. The CDR3 length is 15 residues. The covered CDR3 bases are TGTGCCAGCAGCTTAGAACCAGGGGATGATGAAAAA. Translation: CASSLEPGDDEK. From start to end, the CDR3 is CASSLEPGDDEKLFF.

With regard to this clone: Read data end 3 residues before the CDR3 end; the end is taken from the germline J gene. The chain employs TRBV5-6 and TRBJ1-2, with D unresolved. The CDR3 is made up of 12 amino acids. Trimming shortened V by 0 bases and J by 7 bases, and 7 bases separated the two germline ends. CDR1 SGHDT and CDR2 YYEEEE come from the germline V gene. CDR3 DNA, as far as it was read: TGTGCCAGCAGCTTGGGGCCCTCTGGC. This translates into CASSLGPSG. The CDR3, in full, reads CASSLGPSGYTF.

To note about this clone: From the germline J gene comes the end of the CDR3, since the read stops 3 residues before it. J is TRBJ1-2 and V is TRBV7-3, with no clear D. In germline, CDR1 is SGHTA, CDR2 FQGTGA. The CDR3 length is 13 residues. The covered CDR3 bases are TGTGCCAGCAGCTTAGGTGGCGGCGGGGGC. Residues: CASSLGGGGG. The whole CDR3 sequence is CASSLGGGGGYTF.

A word on this clone: The read stops 3 residues short of the end of the CDR3; the missing end is completed from the germline J gene. This sequence joins TRBV6-1 and TRBJ2-3; D unresolved. Trimming took 2 bases from V and 0 from J, leaving 6 bases between them. Germline values: CDR1 MNHNS, CDR2 SASEGT. This CDR3 has 14 amino acids. CDR3 loop: CASSEKTSTDTQYF. CDR3 bases read: TGTGCCAGCAGTGAAAAAACTAGCACAGATACG.

Details on this clone: The read ends 3 residues before the CDR3 terminus; that terminus is restored from the germline J gene. This sequence joins TRBV30 and TRBJ1-2, with D possibly TRBD1 on 6 matching bases. The CDR3 contains 19 residues. Between the trimmed V and J ends, which lost 0 bases and 6 bases, there was a span of 29 bases. Germline CDR1 is GTSNPN and CDR2 is SVGIG (reference sequence). The CDR3 is CAWSVRNSGHPKSSHGYTF. CDR3 DNA, as far as it was read: TGTGCCTGGAGTGTAAGGAATTCGGGACACCCAAAATCCTCTCATGGC. The complete variable domain, with remaining parts taken from reference TRBV30 and TRBJ1-2, reads SQTIHQWPATLVQPVGSPLSLECTVEGTSNPNLYWYRQAAGRGLQLLFYSVGIGQISSEVPQNLSASRPQDRQFILSSKKLLLSDSGFYLCAWSVRNSGHPKSSHGYTFGSGTRLTVV.